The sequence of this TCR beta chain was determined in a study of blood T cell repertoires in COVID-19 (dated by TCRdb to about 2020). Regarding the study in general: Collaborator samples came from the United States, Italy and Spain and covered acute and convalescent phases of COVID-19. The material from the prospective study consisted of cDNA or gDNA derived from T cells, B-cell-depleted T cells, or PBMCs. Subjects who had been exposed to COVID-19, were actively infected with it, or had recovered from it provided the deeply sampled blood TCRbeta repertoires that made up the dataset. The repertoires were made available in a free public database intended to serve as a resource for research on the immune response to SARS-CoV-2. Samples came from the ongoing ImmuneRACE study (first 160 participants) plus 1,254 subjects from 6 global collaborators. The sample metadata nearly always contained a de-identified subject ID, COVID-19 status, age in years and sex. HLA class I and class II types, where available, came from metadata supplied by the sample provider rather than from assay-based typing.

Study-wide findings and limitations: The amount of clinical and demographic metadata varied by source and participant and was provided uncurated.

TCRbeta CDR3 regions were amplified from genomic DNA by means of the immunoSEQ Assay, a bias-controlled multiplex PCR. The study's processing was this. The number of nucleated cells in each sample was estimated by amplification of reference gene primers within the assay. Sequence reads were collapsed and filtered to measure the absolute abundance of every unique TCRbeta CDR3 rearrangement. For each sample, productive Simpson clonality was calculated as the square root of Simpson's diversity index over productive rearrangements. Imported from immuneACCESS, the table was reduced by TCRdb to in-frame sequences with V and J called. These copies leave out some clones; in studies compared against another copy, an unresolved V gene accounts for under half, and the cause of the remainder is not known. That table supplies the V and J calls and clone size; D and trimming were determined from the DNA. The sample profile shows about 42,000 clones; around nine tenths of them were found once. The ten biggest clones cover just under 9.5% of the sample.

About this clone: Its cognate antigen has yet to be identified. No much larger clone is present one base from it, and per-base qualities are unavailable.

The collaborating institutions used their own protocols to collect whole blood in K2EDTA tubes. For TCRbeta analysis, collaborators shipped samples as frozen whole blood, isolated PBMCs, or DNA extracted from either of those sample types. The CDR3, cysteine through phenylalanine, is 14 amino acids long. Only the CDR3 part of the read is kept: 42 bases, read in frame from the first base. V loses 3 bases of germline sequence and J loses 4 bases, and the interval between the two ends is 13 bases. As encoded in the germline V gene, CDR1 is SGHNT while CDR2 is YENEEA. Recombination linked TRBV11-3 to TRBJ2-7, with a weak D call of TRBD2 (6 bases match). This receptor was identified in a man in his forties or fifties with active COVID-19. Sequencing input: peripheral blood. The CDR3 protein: CASSFGTPAYEQYF. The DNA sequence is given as TGTGCCAGCAGCTTCGGGACTCCCGCGTACGAGCAGTACTTC.